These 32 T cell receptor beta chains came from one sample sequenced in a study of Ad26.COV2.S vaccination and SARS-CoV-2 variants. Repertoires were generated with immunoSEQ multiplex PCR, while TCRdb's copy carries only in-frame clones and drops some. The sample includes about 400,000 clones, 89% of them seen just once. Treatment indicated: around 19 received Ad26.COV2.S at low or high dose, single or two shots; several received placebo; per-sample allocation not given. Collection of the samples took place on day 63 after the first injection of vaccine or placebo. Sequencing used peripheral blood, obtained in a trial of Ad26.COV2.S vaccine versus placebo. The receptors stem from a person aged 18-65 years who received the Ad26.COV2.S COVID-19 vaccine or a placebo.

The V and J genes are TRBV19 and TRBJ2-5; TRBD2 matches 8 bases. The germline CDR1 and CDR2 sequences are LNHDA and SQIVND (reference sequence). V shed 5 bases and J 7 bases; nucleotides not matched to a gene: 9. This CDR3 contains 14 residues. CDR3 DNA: TGTGCCAGTAGTGTCGGAGCGGGAGTTGTGACCCAGTACTTC. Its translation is CASSVGAGVVTQYF.

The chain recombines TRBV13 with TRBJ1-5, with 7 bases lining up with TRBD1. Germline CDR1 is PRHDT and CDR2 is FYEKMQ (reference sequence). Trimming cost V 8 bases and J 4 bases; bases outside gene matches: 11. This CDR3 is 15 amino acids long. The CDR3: CASSRGGLVNQPQHF. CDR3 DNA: TGTGCCAGCTCGCGAGGGGGCCTTGTAAATCAGCCCCAGCATTTT. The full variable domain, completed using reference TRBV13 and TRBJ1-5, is AAGVIQSPRHLIKEKRETATLKCYPIPRHDTVYWYQQGPGQDPQFLISFYEKMQSDKGSIPDRFSAQQFSDYHSELNMSSLELGDSALYFCASSRGGLVNQPQHFGDGTRLSIL.

This CDR3 reads CAISPERTSEQYF. The CDR3 region has the DNA TGTGCCATCAGCCCGGAGAGGACCAGCGAGCAGTACTTC. The chain links TRBV10-3 to TRBJ2-7, with D unresolved. The CDR3 contains 13 residues. Germline values: CDR1 ENHRY, CDR2 SYGVKD. V was shortened by 6 bases and J by 6 bases, with 15 bases between the two germline ends.

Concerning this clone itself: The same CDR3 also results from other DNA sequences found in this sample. CDR3 region: CATSRDRGPYEQYF. CDR3 nucleotide sequence: TGTGCCACCAGCAGAGACAGGGGACCCTACGAGCAGTACTTC. J is TRBJ2-7 and V is TRBV15; D may be TRBD1 (6 bases). Germline CDR1 and CDR2: LNHNV and YYDKDF (reference sequence). CDR3 length equals 14 residues. Trimming took 0 bases from V and 2 from J, leaving 8 bases between them.

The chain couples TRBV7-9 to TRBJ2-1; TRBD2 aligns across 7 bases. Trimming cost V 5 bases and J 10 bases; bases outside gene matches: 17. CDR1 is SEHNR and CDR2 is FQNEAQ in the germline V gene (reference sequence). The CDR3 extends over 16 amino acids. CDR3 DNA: TGTGCCAGCAGCCTATCCGCACTAGCGCCCTTGGGGGAGCAGTTCTTC. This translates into CASSLSALAPLGEQFF.

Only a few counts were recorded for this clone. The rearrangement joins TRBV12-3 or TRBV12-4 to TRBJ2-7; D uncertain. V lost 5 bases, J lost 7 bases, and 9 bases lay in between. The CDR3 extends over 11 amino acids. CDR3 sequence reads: CASSEAVEQYF. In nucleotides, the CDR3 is TGTGCCAGCAGTGAGGCCGTGGAGCAGTACTTC.

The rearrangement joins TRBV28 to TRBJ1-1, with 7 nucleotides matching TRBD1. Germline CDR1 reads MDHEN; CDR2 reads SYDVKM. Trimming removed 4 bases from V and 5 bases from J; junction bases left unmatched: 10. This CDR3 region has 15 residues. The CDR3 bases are TGTGCCAGCAGTTCATGGACAGGAGGTGAGACTGAAGCTTTCTTT. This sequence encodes CASSSWTGGETEAFF.

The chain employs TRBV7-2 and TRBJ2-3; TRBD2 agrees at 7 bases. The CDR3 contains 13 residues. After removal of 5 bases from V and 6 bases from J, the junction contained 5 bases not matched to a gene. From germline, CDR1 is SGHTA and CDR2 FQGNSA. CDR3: CASSTRGVDTQYF. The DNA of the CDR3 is TGTGCCAGCAGCACCCGGGGGGTGGATACGCAGTATTTT.

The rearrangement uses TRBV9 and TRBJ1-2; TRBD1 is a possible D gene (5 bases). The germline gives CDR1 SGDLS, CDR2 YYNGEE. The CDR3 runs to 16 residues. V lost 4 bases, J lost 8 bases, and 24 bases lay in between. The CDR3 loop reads CASSISPTRGDVGYTF. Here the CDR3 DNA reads TGTGCCAGCAGCATTTCACCGACCCGGGGGGACGTAGGCTACACCTTC.

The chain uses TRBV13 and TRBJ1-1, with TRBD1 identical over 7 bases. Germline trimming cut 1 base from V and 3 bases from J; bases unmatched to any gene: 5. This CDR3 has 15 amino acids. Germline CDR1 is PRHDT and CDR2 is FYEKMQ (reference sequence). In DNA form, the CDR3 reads TGTGCCAGCAGCTTAGAAGGGGGCGCCTACACTGAAGCTTTCTTT. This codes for CASSLEGGAYTEAFF.

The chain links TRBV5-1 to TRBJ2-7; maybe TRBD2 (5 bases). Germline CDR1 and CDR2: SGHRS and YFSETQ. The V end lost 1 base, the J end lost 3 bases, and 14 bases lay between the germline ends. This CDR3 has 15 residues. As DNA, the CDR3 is TGCGCCAGCAGCTTGTTTACGGGAAATTTCTACGAGCAGTACTTC. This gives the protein CASSLFTGNFYEQYF.

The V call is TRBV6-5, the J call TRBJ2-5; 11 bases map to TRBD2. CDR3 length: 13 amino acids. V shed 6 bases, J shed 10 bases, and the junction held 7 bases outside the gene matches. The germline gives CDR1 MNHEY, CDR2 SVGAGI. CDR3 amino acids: CASRLSGGGDQYF. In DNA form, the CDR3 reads TGTGCCAGCAGACTTAGCGGGGGGGGTGACCAGTACTTC.

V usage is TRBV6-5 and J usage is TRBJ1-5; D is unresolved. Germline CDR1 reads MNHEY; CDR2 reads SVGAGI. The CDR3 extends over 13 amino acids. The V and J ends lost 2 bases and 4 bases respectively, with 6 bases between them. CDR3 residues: CASSYMVNQPQHF. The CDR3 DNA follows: TGTGCCAGCAGTTACATGGTAAATCAGCCCCAGCATTTT.

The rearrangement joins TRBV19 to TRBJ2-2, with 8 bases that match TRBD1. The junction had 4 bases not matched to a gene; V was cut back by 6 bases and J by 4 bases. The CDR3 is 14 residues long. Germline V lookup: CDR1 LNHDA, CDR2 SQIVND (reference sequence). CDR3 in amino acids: CASRLDRATGELFF. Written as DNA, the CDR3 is TGTGCCAGTAGATTGGACAGGGCCACCGGGGAGCTGTTTTTT.

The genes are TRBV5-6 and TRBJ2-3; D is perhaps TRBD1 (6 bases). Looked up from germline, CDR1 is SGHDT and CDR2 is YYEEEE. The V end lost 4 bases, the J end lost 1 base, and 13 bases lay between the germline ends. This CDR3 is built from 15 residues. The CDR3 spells CASSKGQGRTDTQYF. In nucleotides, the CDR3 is TGTGCCAGCAGCAAGGGACAAGGACGCACAGATACGCAGTATTTT.

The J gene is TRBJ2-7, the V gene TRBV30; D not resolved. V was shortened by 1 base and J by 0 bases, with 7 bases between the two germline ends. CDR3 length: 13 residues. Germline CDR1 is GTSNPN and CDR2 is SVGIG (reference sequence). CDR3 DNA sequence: TGTGCCTGGAGTGGCTCGTCCTCCTACGAGCAGTACTTC. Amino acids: CAWSGSSSYEQYF.

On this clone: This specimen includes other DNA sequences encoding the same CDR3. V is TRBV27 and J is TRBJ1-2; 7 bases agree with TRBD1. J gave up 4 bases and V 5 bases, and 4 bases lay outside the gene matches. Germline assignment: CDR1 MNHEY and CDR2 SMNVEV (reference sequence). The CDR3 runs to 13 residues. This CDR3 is CASSPRTGYGYTF. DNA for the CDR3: TGTGCCAGCAGTCCACGGACAGGCTATGGCTACACCTTC.

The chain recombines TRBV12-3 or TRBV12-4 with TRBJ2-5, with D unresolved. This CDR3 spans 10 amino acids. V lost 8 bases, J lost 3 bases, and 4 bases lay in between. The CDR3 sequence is CASGEETQYF. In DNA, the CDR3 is TGTGCCAGCGGCGAAGAGACCCAGTACTTC.

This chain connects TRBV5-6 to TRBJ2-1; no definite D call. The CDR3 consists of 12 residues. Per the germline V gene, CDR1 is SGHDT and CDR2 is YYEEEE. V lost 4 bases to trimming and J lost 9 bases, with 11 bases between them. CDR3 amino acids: CASSIFYGEQFF. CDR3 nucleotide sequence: TGTGCCAGCAGCATCTTTTACGGTGAGCAGTTCTTC.

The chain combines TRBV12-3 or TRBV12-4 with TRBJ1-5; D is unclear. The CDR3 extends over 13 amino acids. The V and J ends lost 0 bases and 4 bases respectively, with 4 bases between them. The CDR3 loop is CASSLAENQPQHF. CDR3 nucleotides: TGTGCCAGCAGTTTAGCTGAAAATCAGCCCCAGCATTTT.

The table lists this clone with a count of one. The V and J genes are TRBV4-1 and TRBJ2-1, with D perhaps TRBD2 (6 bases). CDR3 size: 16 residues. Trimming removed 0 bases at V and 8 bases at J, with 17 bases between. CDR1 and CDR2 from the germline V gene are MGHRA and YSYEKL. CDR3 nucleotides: TGCGCCAGCAGCCAAGATACGCGACTAGGTTTGGATGAGCAGTTCTTC. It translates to CASSQDTRLGLDEQFF.

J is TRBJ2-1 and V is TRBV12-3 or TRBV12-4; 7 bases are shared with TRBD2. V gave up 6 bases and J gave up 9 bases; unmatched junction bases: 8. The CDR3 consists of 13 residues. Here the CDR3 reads CASRWAGAGEQFF. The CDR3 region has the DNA TGTGCCAGCAGGTGGGCGGGAGCGGGTGAGCAGTTCTTC.

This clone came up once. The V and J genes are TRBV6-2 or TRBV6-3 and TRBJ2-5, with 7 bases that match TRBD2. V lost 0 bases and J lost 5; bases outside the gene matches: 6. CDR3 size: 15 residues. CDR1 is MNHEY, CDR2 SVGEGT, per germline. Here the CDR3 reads CASSYSTGGSETQYF. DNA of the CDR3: TGTGCCAGCAGTTACTCGACGGGAGGCTCGGAGACCCAGTACTTC.

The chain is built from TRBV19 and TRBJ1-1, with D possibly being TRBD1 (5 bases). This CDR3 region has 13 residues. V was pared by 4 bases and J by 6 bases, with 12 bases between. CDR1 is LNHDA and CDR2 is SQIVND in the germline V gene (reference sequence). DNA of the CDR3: TGTGCCAGTAGTAGTATTCAGGGCGCTGAAGCTTTCTTT. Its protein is CASSSIQGAEAFF.

The CDR3 coding sequence is TGTGCCAGCAGCAAGTCGAGCGGGAGGGCCGAGACGTGGGCAGATACGCAGTATTTT. Translating it yields CASSKSSGRAETWADTQYF. The chain employs TRBV21-1 and TRBJ2-3; the DNA was not compared with TRBD2, the D call given in the table. TRBV21-1 is listed as a pseudogene. The CDR3 consists of 19 residues.

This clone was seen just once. The CDR3 loop reads CASSLRGLRLETQYF. CDR3 bases: TGCGCCAGCAGCTTGCGGGGGCTCCGCTTAGAGACCCAGTACTTC. The V and J genes are TRBV5-1 and TRBJ2-5; possibly TRBD1 or TRBD2 for D (6 bases each). The CDR3 has 15 amino acids. Trimming pared 1 base from V and 4 bases from J, leaving 14 bases between. From germline, CDR1 is SGHRS and CDR2 YFSETQ.

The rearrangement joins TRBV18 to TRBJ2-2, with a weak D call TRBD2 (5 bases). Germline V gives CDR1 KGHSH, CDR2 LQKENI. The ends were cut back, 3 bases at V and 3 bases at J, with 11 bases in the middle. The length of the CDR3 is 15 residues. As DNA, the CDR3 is TGTGCCAGCTCACCCCTTGCGGGTGACACCGGGGAGCTGTTTTTT. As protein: CASSPLAGDTGELFF.

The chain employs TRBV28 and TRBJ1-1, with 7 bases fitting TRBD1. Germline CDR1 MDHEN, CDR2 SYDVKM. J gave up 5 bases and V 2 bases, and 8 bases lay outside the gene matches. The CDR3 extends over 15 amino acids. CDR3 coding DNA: TGTGCCAGCAGTTTAGACGGGACAGTGGGGACTGAAGCTTTCTTT. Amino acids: CASSLDGTVGTEAFF.

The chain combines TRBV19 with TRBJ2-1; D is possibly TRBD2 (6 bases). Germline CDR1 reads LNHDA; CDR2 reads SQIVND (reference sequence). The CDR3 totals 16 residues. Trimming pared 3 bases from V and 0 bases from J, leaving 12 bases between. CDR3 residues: CASSIEGGASYNEQFF. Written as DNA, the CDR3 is TGTGCCAGTAGTATCGAAGGCGGGGCCTCCTACAATGAGCAGTTCTTC.

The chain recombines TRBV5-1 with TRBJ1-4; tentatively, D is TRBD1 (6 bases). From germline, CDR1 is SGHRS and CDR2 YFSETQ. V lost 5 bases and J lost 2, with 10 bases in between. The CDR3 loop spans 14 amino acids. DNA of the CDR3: TGCGCCAGCAGGACAGGCCCGACTAATGAAAAACTGTTTTTT. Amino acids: CASRTGPTNEKLFF.

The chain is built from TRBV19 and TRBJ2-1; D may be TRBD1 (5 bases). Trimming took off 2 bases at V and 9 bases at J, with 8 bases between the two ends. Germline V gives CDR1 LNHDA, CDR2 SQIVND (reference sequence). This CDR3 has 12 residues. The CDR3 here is CASSIIGAEQFF. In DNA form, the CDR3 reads TGTGCCAGTAGTATAATAGGGGCTGAGCAGTTCTTC.

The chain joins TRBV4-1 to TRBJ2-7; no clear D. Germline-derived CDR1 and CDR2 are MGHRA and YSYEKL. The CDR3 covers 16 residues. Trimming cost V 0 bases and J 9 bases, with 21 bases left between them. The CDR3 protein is CASSQDVWGTPWTQYF. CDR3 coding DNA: TGCGCCAGCAGCCAAGATGTCTGGGGAACTCCGTGGACGCAGTACTTC.